This T cell receptor (beta chain) was documented in a study of blood T cell dynamics during melanoma immunotherapy. DNA loading was fixed at about 380 ng for all bulk PBMC samples. Method: immunoSEQ multiplex PCR; TCRdb's copy keeps in-frame clones and lacks some. The table lists approximately 6,900 clones, about four fifths of them singletons. This clone was counted once. Time point indicated: pre-treatment baseline. Germline CDR1 reads SGHTA; CDR2 reads FQGNSA. This CDR3 has 14 amino acids. The V gene lost 1 base and the J gene lost 5 bases, with 12 bases spanning the gap. This receptor was obtained from a human donor with melanoma. This rearrangement joins TRBV7-2 to TRBJ2-7, with D possibly matching TRBD1 (6 bases). Sequences were derived from blood, sampled from a patient treated with checkpoint blockade. DNA for the CDR3: TGTGCCAGCAGCTTAGACAGGGTGGCGGACGAGCAGTACTTC. This codes for CASSLDRVADEQYF.